These 4 T cell receptor beta chains were sequenced from one sample in a study of blood T cell repertoires in COVID-19. Data came from immunoSEQ multiplex PCR; TCRdb stores just in-frame clones and leaves some out. The sample includes roughly 250,000 clones, around nine tenths seen only once; the top ten take approximately 1.6%. Sequenced: PBMCs or T cells enriched from blood (not recorded which). The receptors stem from a woman aged 50 to 60 who had recovered from COVID-19.

The V gene is TRBV6-2 or TRBV6-3, the J gene TRBJ2-7, with D uncertain. This CDR3 spans 12 amino acids. Trimming took 5 bases from V and 2 from J, leaving 7 bases between them. The germline CDR1 and CDR2 sequences are MNHEY and SVGEGT. CDR3 nucleotides: TGTGCCAGCAGTGACACAGCCTACGAGCAGTACTTC. Protein: CASSDTAYEQYF.

V is TRBV18 and J is TRBJ1-4; D gene uncertain. CDR1 and CDR2 from the germline V gene are KGHSH and LQKENI. V lost 2 bases to trimming and J lost 8 bases, with 9 bases between them. The CDR3 runs 13 residues. The CDR3 nucleotides read TGTGCCAGCTCACCAGCGGGATCGGAAAAACTGTTTTTT. Amino acids: CASSPAGSEKLFF.

There are a few counts of this clone. J is TRBJ1-5 and V is TRBV28; possible D gene TRBD1, 5 bases. V was trimmed by 10 bases and J by 0 bases, leaving 13 bases between them. Per the germline V gene, CDR1 is MDHEN and CDR2 is SYDVKM. The CDR3 is 14 amino acids. The CDR3 sequence is CATAGEYSNQPQHF. The CDR3, as DNA: TGTGCCACAGCGGGGGAGTATAGCAATCAGCCCCAGCATTTT.

CDR3 protein: CASSIDRGGRRNNEQFF. As DNA, the CDR3 is TGTGCCAGTAGTATAGATCGGGGCGGGAGGCGAAACAATGAGCAGTTCTTC. The chain carries TRBV19 and TRBJ2-1; 8 positions match TRBD2. The CDR3 contains 17 residues. Germline CDR1 LNHDA, CDR2 SQIVND (reference sequence). After removal of 0 bases from V and 5 bases from J, the junction contained 9 bases not matched to a gene. Complete variable domain (other parts from reference TRBV19 and TRBJ2-1): DGGITQSPKYLFRKEGQNVTLSCEQNLNHDAMYWYRQDPGQGLRLIYYSQIVNDFQKGDIAEGYSVSREKKESFPLTVTSAQKNPTAFYLCASSIDRGGRRNNEQFFGPGTRLTVL.